A single sample is the source of the 29 T cell receptor beta chains below, sequenced in a study of T-cell memory formation after mild COVID-19. TCRdb reanalysed the 5' RACE reads using MiXCR and keeps one entry per CDR3 protein. Among around 450,000 distinct CDR3 sequences listed, around 18% were seen once. The sample consisted of PBMCs or a T cell subset sorted from them (not recorded which). The receptor set was obtained from an adult woman who had mild COVID-19 (a few samples of this study predate the infection). Cell type and time point are not known.

The chain joins TRBV18 to TRBJ1-1; no clear D gene. Per the germline V gene, CDR1 is KGHSH and CDR2 is LQKENI. Trimming removed 2 bases from V and 1 base from J, with 11 bases in between. The CDR3 length is 15 residues. CDR3 sequence reads: CASSPTAGTNTEAFF. Here the CDR3 DNA reads TGTGCCAGCTCACCAACTGCGGGTACGAACACTGAAGCTTTCTTT.

The chain uses TRBV7-2 and TRBJ1-1; the match to TRBD1 covers 7 bases. Trimming took 1 base from V and 4 from J; bases not matched to a gene: 0. Germline V gene data show CDR1 as SGHTA and CDR2 as FQGNSA. The CDR3 has 13 residues. CDR3 coding DNA: TGTGCCAGCAGCTTAGAGGGGGCCACTGAAGCTTTCTTT. The encoded protein is CASSLEGATEAFF.

The CDR3 DNA is TGCGCCAGCAGCTCGGCGGTGGGGGGGCTCTCCTACAATGAGCAGTTCTTC. Its protein product is CASSSAVGGLSYNEQFF. This rearrangement joins TRBV5-1 to TRBJ2-1; the D gene is possibly TRBD2 (7 bases). Trimming took 3 bases from V and 0 from J, leaving 16 bases between them. Germline V gene lookup returns CDR1 SGHRS and CDR2 YFSETQ. The length of the CDR3 is 17 residues.

In this sample, this clonotype turned up a few times. The chain joins TRBV4-1 to TRBJ2-5; 7 bases agree with TRBD1. CDR1 and CDR2 from the germline V gene are MGHRA and YSYEKL. This CDR3 is 16 amino acids long. The J segment lost 2 bases and the V segment lost 4 bases, leaving 10 bases of the junction unmatched. The CDR3, as DNA: TGCGCCAGCAGCCGGTATCCGGGACAGCCACAAGAGACCCAGTACTTC. Translated, it gives CASSRYPGQPQETQYF.

This chain links TRBV5-1 with TRBJ1-1; D ambiguous. The V gene's germline CDR1 is SGHRS and CDR2 YFSETQ. V lost 7 bases to trimming and J lost 5 bases, with 24 bases between them. The CDR3 is 16 residues long. CDR3 nucleotide sequence: TGCGCCAGCTATCCGGGGATCGCCGGAGCTTATACTGAAGCTTTCTTT. This sequence encodes CASYPGIAGAYTEAFF.

The chain employs TRBV4-1 and TRBJ1-3; D is perhaps TRBD1 (5 bases). The CDR3 has 16 amino acids. Germline V gene data show CDR1 as MGHRA and CDR2 as YSYEKL. V lost 3 bases and J lost 0, with 12 bases in between. The CDR3 is CASSQGVISSGNTIYF. The DNA of the CDR3 is TGCGCCAGCAGCCAGGGGGTAATCTCCTCTGGAAACACCATATATTTT.

The CDR3: CASSYGLAANTEAFF. The CDR3, as DNA: TGTGCCAGCAGTTACGGGCTGGCGGCGAACACTGAAGCTTTCTTT. The rearrangement links TRBV6-5 to TRBJ1-1, with D hard to call. V was pared by 2 bases and J by 1 base, with 11 bases between. Germline values: CDR1 MNHEY, CDR2 SVGAGI. The CDR3 loop spans 15 amino acids.

The J gene is TRBJ2-1, the V gene TRBV5-1; 7 positions match TRBD2. The CDR3 runs to 16 residues. CDR1 and CDR2 from the germline V gene are SGHRS and YFSETQ. The V segment lost 2 bases and the J segment 3 bases; nucleotides outside the gene matches: 8. The CDR3 loop is CASSFRPGGLYNEQFF. The CDR3 coding sequence is TGCGCCAGCAGCTTTAGGCCGGGGGGTCTCTACAATGAGCAGTTCTTC.

The rearrangement links TRBV7-9 to TRBJ2-7; D unresolved. Deletions cut 5 bases from V and 2 bases from J, with 13 bases between. Germline CDR1 SEHNR, CDR2 FQNEAQ (reference sequence). This CDR3 has 14 residues. This CDR3 reads CASSPSRPPYEQYF. CDR3 bases: TGTGCCAGCAGCCCCTCCAGGCCCCCCTACGAGCAGTACTTC.

This clonotype was counted between two and nine times. The gene calls are TRBV20-1 and TRBJ1-2; D not certain. V was cut by 0 bases and J by 7 bases, with 9 bases left in between. CDR1 and CDR2 from the germline V gene are DFQATT and SNEGSKA (reference sequence). This CDR3 spans 12 amino acids. The CDR3 here is CSARDERPGYTF. CDR3 DNA: TGCAGTGCTAGAGATGAGCGGCCTGGCTACACCTTC.

V is TRBV4-3 and J is TRBJ2-7; 9 bases line up with TRBD2. Per the germline V gene, CDR1 is LGHNA and CDR2 is YSLEER. The CDR3 extends over 14 amino acids. V was clipped by 0 bases and J by 5 bases; unmatched bases: 2. In DNA form, the CDR3 reads TGCGCCAGCAGCCAAGAACTAGCGGGCAACGAGCAGTACTTC. Protein product: CASSQELAGNEQYF.

This chain uses TRBV9 with TRBJ2-5, with 8 positions matching TRBD2. Per germline, CDR1 SGDLS and CDR2 YYNGEE. V was pared by 4 bases and J by 5 bases, with 7 bases of the junction left unmatched. CDR3 size: 14 residues. In DNA, the CDR3 is TGTGCCAGCAGCTCCGGACTAGCTTGGGAGACCCAGTACTTC. Its protein is CASSSGLAWETQYF. Together with reference TRBV9 and TRBJ2-5, the CDR3 gives the full variable domain: DSGVTQTPKHLITATGQRVTLRCSPRSGDLSVYWYQQSLDQGLQFLIQYYNGEERAKGNILERFSAQQFPDLHSELNLSSLELGDSALYFCASSSGLAWETQYFGPGTRLLVL.

The table lists this clonotype with a few counts. This rearrangement joins TRBV29-1 to TRBJ1-1; D is uncertain. CDR3 length: 12 residues. The V and J ends lost 3 bases and 4 bases respectively, with 9 bases between them. CDR1 SQVTM and CDR2 ANQGSEA come from the germline V gene. The CDR3 nucleotides are TGCAGCGTTGATAGCGGGTTCACTGAAGCTTTCTTT. Protein: CSVDSGFTEAFF.

This sequence joins TRBV5-1 and TRBJ1-3, with a weak D call TRBD1 (5 bases). The CDR3 loop spans 14 amino acids. V was shortened by 3 bases and J by 0 bases, with 7 bases between the two germline ends. In germline, CDR1 is SGHRS, CDR2 YFSETQ. CDR3: CASSWGDSGNTIYF. In DNA, the CDR3 is TGCGCCAGCAGCTGGGGGGACTCTGGAAACACCATATATTTT.

This clonotype has only a few counts. The gene calls are TRBV7-9 and TRBJ1-5, with a weak D call TRBD1 (6 bases). CDR1 SEHNR and CDR2 FQNEAQ come from the germline V gene (reference sequence). The CDR3 has 15 residues. The ends were cut back, 0 bases at V and 2 bases at J, with 8 bases in the middle. The CDR3 DNA sequence: TGTGCCAGCAGCTTAGCGGCAGGGGGCAATCAGCCCCAGCATTTT. It encodes CASSLAAGGNQPQHF.

This clonotype was observed a handful of times. The V and J genes are TRBV4-1 and TRBJ2-2; D is perhaps TRBD2 (6 bases). Germline CDR1 is MGHRA and CDR2 is YSYEKL. The CDR3 loop spans 16 amino acids. V shed 2 bases and J shed 0 bases, with 10 bases lying between them. CDR3 region: CASSQQGLSNTGELFF. The CDR3 DNA is TGCGCCAGCAGCCAACAGGGACTCTCGAACACCGGGGAGCTGTTTTTT.

In its sample, this clonotype was seen a few times. CDR3 nucleotides: TGTGCCAGCAGTGTGGGTGTGAACACCGGGGAGCTGTTTTTT. The encoded protein is CASSVGVNTGELFF. The chain recombines TRBV2 with TRBJ2-2; D unresolved. Germline values: CDR1 SNHLY, CDR2 FYNNEI. This CDR3 comprises 14 residues. Deletions cut 4 bases from V and 1 base from J, with 7 bases between.

This clonotype was recorded many times. The CDR3 reads CASSVGELGNQPQHF. As DNA, the CDR3 is TGTGCCAGCAGCGTGGGGGAATTGGGCAATCAGCCCCAGCATTTT. V gene TRBV9 combines with J gene TRBJ1-5, with D tentatively TRBD1 (5 bases). Germline assignment: CDR1 SGDLS and CDR2 YYNGEE. Trimming stripped 2 bases from V and 2 bases from J, with 11 bases between. The CDR3 spans 15 residues.

The V call is TRBV7-3, the J call TRBJ1-6; D gene unclear. Trimming cost V 1 base and J 8 bases, with 6 bases left between them. This CDR3 contains 13 residues. Germline V gene sequence: CDR1 SGHTA, CDR2 FQGTGA. The CDR3 spells CASSLMEDSPLHF. The CDR3 nucleotides read TGTGCCAGCAGCTTAATGGAGGATTCACCCCTCCACTTT.

The V call is TRBV20-1, the J call TRBJ1-1, with D possibly being TRBD1 (5 bases). The CDR3 is made up of 14 amino acids. The germline V gene encodes CDR1 DFQATT and CDR2 SNEGSKA (reference sequence). Trimming left V 4 bases short and J 0 bases short, with 12 bases between. In DNA, the CDR3 is TGCAGTGCTACGCCGGGACGGGTGAACACTGAAGCTTTCTTT. Its translation: CSATPGRVNTEAFF.

The V and J genes are TRBV18 and TRBJ1-5; D is unresolved. This CDR3 is built from 14 residues. Germline CDR1 is KGHSH and CDR2 is LQKENI. V gave up 2 bases and J gave up 1 base, with 6 bases separating them. In DNA, the CDR3 is TGTGCCAGCTCACCAACAGAAAGCAATCAGCCCCAGCATTTT. It yields the protein CASSPTESNQPQHF.

This chain links TRBV5-1 with TRBJ2-2; D gene unclear. The CDR3 spans 12 residues. The V and J ends lost 0 bases and 10 bases respectively, with 7 bases between them. CDR1 is SGHRS, CDR2 YFSETQ, per germline. The CDR3 region is CASSLGSAELFF. DNA for the CDR3: TGCGCCAGCAGCTTGGGGAGCGCGGAGCTGTTTTTT.

Turning to this clonotype: A read error is likely, as this CDR3 ends without the conserved phenylalanine or tryptophan. This chain uses TRBV5-1 with TRBJ2-3, with D possibly matching TRBD2 (6 bases). The CDR3 is 14 residues long. The germline gives CDR1 SGHRS, CDR2 YFSETQ. Trimming took off 7 bases at V and 4 bases at J, with 16 bases between the two ends. CDR3 coding DNA: TGCGCCAGCTCCCGGGCTAGCGAGGCAGATACGCAGTATATT. It yields the protein CASSRASEADTQYI.

This clonotype came up a few times. This chain links TRBV6-5 with TRBJ1-6; 7 positions match TRBD1. V was pared by 5 bases and J by 0 bases, with 7 bases of the junction left unmatched. The CDR3 is made up of 17 amino acids. CDR1 and CDR2 from the germline V gene are MNHEY and SVGAGI. CDR3 amino acids: CASSPPRQGSYNSPLHF. The CDR3 nucleotides read TGTGCCAGCAGTCCACCCCGACAGGGCTCCTATAATTCACCCCTCCACTTT.

This clonotype occurred a few times. In nucleotides, the CDR3 is TGTGCCAGCTCACCGAGCGACAGCCCTTTTAACACCGGGGAGCTGTTTTTT. Its translation is CASSPSDSPFNTGELFF. The V call is TRBV18, the J call TRBJ2-2; D might be TRBD1 (5 bases). CDR1 is KGHSH, CDR2 LQKENI, per germline. CDR3 length: 17 amino acids. The germline V and J ends were trimmed by 3 bases and 2 bases, with 16 bases remaining between them. Based on the CDR3 plus reference TRBV18 and TRBJ2-2, the full variable domain is NAGVMQNPRHLVRRRGQEARLRCSPMKGHSHVYWYRQLPEEGLKFMVYLQKENIIDESGMPKERFSAEFPKEGPSILRIQQVVRGDSAAYFCASSPSDSPFNTGELFFGEGSRLTVL.

The chain links TRBV5-1 to TRBJ1-2, with D possibly matching TRBD1 (5 bases). CDR1 is SGHRS, CDR2 YFSETQ, per germline. Between the trimmed V and J ends, which lost 5 bases and 4 bases, there was a span of 15 bases. The CDR3 spans 14 residues. The CDR3 DNA sequence: TGCGCCAGCAGTGCTGACAAGGGGACCTATGGCTACACCTTC. Translation: CASSADKGTYGYTF.

On this clonotype: A much more abundant neighbour one base away suggests this may be a read error. This sequence joins TRBV12-3 or TRBV12-4 and TRBJ2-7; 8 bases agree with TRBD1. The CDR3 totals 15 residues. After removal of 1 base from V and 4 bases from J, the junction contained 6 bases not matched to a gene. CDR3 sequence: CASSLGPGGGYEQYF. Written as DNA, the CDR3 is TGTGCCAGCAGTTTAGGGCCAGGGGGCGGTTACGAGCAGTACTTC.

This clonotype was seen more than once but under ten times. This chain links TRBV7-9 with TRBJ2-5; 13 bases align to TRBD2. Germline V gene data show CDR1 as SEHNR and CDR2 as FQNEAQ (reference sequence). The J segment lost 5 bases and the V segment lost 5 bases, leaving 11 bases of the junction unmatched. The CDR3 sequence is 17 residues long. The CDR3: CASSRRTSGSRGETQYF. DNA of the CDR3: TGTGCCAGCAGCCGACGGACTAGCGGGAGTCGTGGCGAGACCCAGTACTTC.

This chain uses TRBV11-2 with TRBJ2-6, with D perhaps assigned TRBD1 or TRBD2 (5 bases each). V was shortened by 7 bases and J by 4 bases, with 14 bases between the two germline ends. The length of the CDR3 is 15 residues. The germline CDR1 and CDR2 sequences are SGHAT and FQNNGV. The CDR3 here is CASNLEGSGANVLTF. In nucleotides, the CDR3 is TGTGCCAGCAACCTAGAGGGGTCCGGGGCCAACGTCCTGACTTTC. Variable domain in full (rest from reference TRBV11-2 and TRBJ2-6): EAGVAQSPRYKIIEKRQSVAFWCNPISGHATLYWYQQILGQGPKLLIQFQNNGVVDDSQLPKDRFSAERLKGVDSTLKIQPAKLEDSAVYLCASNLEGSGANVLTFGAGSRLTVL.